This is a list of T cell receptor beta chains from one sample in a study of pediatric ulcerative colitis. TCRdb keeps only in-frame clones here, not all; method: immunoSEQ multiplex PCR. The sample has fewer than 13,000 clones, 82% seen once. Sequenced material: gut tissue. All receptors come from a girl aged 5-17 years who was a control in a study of pediatric ulcerative colitis. Both conserved end residues are trimmed from each CDR3. Fields, in order: J gene, D gene, V gene, CDR3 protein. The D gene is left open where the match is weak.

j_call: TRBJ1-1
d_call: .
v_call: TRBV7-9
cdr3_aa: ASSFSSNTEAF

j_call: TRBJ1-1
d_call: .
v_call: TRBV6-1
cdr3_aa: ASSEPPGGTEAF

j_call: TRBJ2-1
d_call: .
v_call: TRBV4-1
cdr3_aa: ASSPPERQTINEQF

j_call: TRBJ2-5
d_call: .
v_call: TRBV4-2
cdr3_aa: ASSQDRRRQMKKETQY

j_call: TRBJ1-3
d_call: .
v_call: TRBV7-9
cdr3_aa: AVGSSKGNTIY

j_call: TRBJ2-5
d_call: .
v_call: TRBV27
cdr3_aa: ASSPGRKQETQY

j_call: TRBJ1-4
d_call: .
v_call: TRBV9
cdr3_aa: ASSAGRGGKEKLF

j_call: TRBJ2-2
d_call: .
v_call: TRBV11-2
cdr3_aa: ASSLFAGLNTGELF

j_call: TRBJ1-1
d_call: .
v_call: TRBV20-1
cdr3_aa: SARDDPLKL

j_call: TRBJ2-7
d_call: .
v_call: TRBV6-1
cdr3_aa: ASSEAAGYEQY

j_call: TRBJ1-3
d_call: TRBD1
v_call: TRBV7-2
cdr3_aa: ASSIRDSGNTIY

j_call: TRBJ1-3
d_call: .
v_call: TRBV19
cdr3_aa: ASSPRGGGSGNTIY

j_call: TRBJ2-1
d_call: TRBD2
v_call: TRBV7-8
cdr3_aa: ASSPRGLASYNEQF

j_call: TRBJ2-1
d_call: TRBD1
v_call: TRBV10-1
cdr3_aa: ASSGTGAVNEQF

j_call: TRBJ1-6
d_call: TRBD1
v_call: TRBV18
cdr3_aa: ASSRQGDNSPLH

j_call: TRBJ2-1
d_call: .
v_call: TRBV6-1
cdr3_aa: ASSEGGLGSGEQF

j_call: TRBJ1-2
d_call: .
v_call: TRBV7-2
cdr3_aa: ASSLVSPGRDINYGYT

j_call: TRBJ1-1
d_call: .
v_call: TRBV11-2
cdr3_aa: ASSLSGSDTEAF

j_call: TRBJ2-1
d_call: .
v_call: TRBV5-1
cdr3_aa: ASSLEGGSYNEQF

j_call: TRBJ2-7
d_call: .
v_call: TRBV20-1
cdr3_aa: SAFRSNEQY

j_call: TRBJ2-3
d_call: TRBD2
v_call: TRBV7-8
cdr3_aa: ASSSSLAGGSWVPDTQY

j_call: TRBJ2-3
d_call: TRBD2
v_call: TRBV2
cdr3_aa: ASGLAPLGDTQY

j_call: .
d_call: TRBD1
v_call: TRBV19
cdr3_aa: ATGDREVSYEQY

j_call: TRBJ2-7
d_call: TRBD2
v_call: TRBV5-6
cdr3_aa: ASSLVGTSNEQY

j_call: TRBJ1-2
d_call: .
v_call: TRBV28
cdr3_aa: ASRFDRSGYT

j_call: TRBJ2-2
d_call: .
v_call: TRBV7-9
cdr3_aa: ASSRTLNTGELF

j_call: TRBJ1-2
d_call: TRBD1
v_call: TRBV6-5
cdr3_aa: ASRPTIQGAGGYT

j_call: TRBJ1-4
d_call: .
v_call: TRBV6-9
cdr3_aa: ASRPPKEGEKLF

j_call: TRBJ2-5
d_call: .
v_call: TRBV20-1
cdr3_aa: SASSQETQY

j_call: TRBJ2-7
d_call: .
v_call: TRBV7-6
cdr3_aa: ASSLAAAVSYEQY

j_call: TRBJ2-2
d_call: TRBD1
v_call: TRBV5-1
cdr3_aa: ASSLTGTVNTGELF

j_call: TRBJ2-1
d_call: TRBD2
v_call: TRBV19
cdr3_aa: ATEGLAGGGEQF

j_call: TRBJ2-1
d_call: .
v_call: TRBV19
cdr3_aa: ASRTTYNEQF

j_call: TRBJ2-7
d_call: TRBD1
v_call: TRBV28
cdr3_aa: ASSLMGTGVEQY

j_call: TRBJ1-2
d_call: .
v_call: TRBV6-7
cdr3_aa: AGPERGEVLDGYT

j_call: TRBJ1-1
d_call: .
v_call: TRBV7-9
cdr3_aa: ASTPTRGKNTEAF

j_call: TRBJ1-1
d_call: .
v_call: TRBV28
cdr3_aa: ASSLGYRETEAF

j_call: TRBJ2-7
d_call: TRBD2
v_call: TRBV9
cdr3_aa: ASSAGLARSSYEQY

j_call: TRBJ2-2
d_call: .
v_call: TRBV7-3
cdr3_aa: ASSLSRDTGELF

j_call: TRBJ1-1
d_call: .
v_call: TRBV6-6
cdr3_aa: ASSYSAPAEAF

j_call: TRBJ2-7
d_call: TRBD2
v_call: TRBV9
cdr3_aa: ASSVGPGLAFYEQY

j_call: TRBJ1-1
d_call: .
v_call: TRBV19
cdr3_aa: ASSIGADGAF

j_call: TRBJ1-2
d_call: .
v_call: TRBV5-6
cdr3_aa: ASSLSTGSYGYT

j_call: TRBJ2-2
d_call: .
v_call: TRBV7-2
cdr3_aa: ASSLDWAGELF

j_call: TRBJ2-7
d_call: TRBD2
v_call: TRBV6-6
cdr3_aa: ASSYSGGSDYEQY

j_call: TRBJ2-2
d_call: .
v_call: TRBV6-1
cdr3_aa: ASSEAIGYTGELF

j_call: TRBJ1-2
d_call: .
v_call: TRBV4-2
cdr3_aa: ASSQDRLTTISGYT

j_call: TRBJ2-1
d_call: .
v_call: TRBV29-1
cdr3_aa: SCDRPPGSEQF

j_call: TRBJ1-2
d_call: .
v_call: TRBV4-1
cdr3_aa: ASSQLLMNYGYT

j_call: TRBJ1-1
d_call: .
v_call: TRBV28
cdr3_aa: ASSLLDSLNTEAF

j_call: TRBJ2-5
d_call: .
v_call: TRBV23-1
cdr3_aa: ASSQVFRAKTQY

j_call: TRBJ2-1
d_call: TRBD2
v_call: TRBV10-3
cdr3_aa: AIGTSGSNPEQF

j_call: TRBJ2-6
d_call: TRBD2
v_call: TRBV5-6
cdr3_aa: ASSLLGTSDFSGANVLT

j_call: TRBJ1-2
d_call: TRBD1
v_call: TRBV18
cdr3_aa: ASSPPWTGSNYGYT